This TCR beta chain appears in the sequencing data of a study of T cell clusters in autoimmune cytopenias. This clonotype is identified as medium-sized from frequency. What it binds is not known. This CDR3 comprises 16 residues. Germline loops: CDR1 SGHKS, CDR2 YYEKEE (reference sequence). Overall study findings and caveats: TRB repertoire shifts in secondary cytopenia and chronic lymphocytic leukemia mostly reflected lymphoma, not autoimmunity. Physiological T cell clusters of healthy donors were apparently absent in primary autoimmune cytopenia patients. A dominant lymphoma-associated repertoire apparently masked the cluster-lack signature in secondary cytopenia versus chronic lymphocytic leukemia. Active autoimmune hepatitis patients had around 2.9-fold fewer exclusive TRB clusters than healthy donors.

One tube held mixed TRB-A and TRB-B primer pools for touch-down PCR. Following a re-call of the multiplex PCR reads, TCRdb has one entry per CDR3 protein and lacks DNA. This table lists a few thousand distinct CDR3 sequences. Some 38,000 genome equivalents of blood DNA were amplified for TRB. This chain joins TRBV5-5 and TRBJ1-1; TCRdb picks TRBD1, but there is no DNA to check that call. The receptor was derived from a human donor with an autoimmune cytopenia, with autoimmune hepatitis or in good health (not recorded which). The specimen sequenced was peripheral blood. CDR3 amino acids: CASSRSLFEGSTEAFF.